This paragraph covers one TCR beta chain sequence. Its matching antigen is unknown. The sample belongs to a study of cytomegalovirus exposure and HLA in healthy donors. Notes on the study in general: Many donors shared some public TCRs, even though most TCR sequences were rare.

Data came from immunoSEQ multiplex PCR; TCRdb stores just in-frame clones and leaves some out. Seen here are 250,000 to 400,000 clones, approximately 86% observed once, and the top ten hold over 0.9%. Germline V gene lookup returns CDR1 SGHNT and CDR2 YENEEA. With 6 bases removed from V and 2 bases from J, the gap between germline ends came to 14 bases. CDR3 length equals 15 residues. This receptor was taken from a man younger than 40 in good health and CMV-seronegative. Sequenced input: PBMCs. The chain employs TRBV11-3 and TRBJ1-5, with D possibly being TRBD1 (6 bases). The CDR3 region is CASRGGTLGNQPQHF. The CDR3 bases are TGTGCCAGCAGAGGGGGTACGCTCGGCAATCAGCCCCAGCATTTT.